There are a few counts of the clone carrying this T cell receptor (beta chain). What it recognizes is unknown. Trimming removed 7 bases at V and 4 bases at J, with 19 bases between. The germline gives CDR1 SEHNR, CDR2 FQNEAQ (reference sequence). The CDR3 is 15 amino acids. The sample comes from a study of vaccination and CD4 T cells after COVID-19. Background on the study: Post-diagnosis, post-COVID samples were collected after a median around 97 days, ranging 35 to 161.

The assay that was used to sequence DNA from cultured CD4+ T cells was the Oncomine TCR Beta short-read assay. In TCRdb, the PCR reads were re-called with MiXCR into one record per CDR3 protein. The sample has about 5,500 distinct CDR3 sequences, roughly two fifths seen once. The treatment was: roughly 11-day PBMC culture with coronavirus spike peptide pools or control peptides (ViraFEST assay). Prior to the COVID-19 pandemic (2011-2018), the unexposed donor's CD4+ T cells were collected. First, ViraFEST expanded antigen-specific T cells with peptide pools, and next it sequenced the TCRs. Sequenced: CD4+ T cells from blood, cultured in vitro. This TCR derives from a human donor in good health. This sequence joins TRBV7-9 and TRBJ2-5; D tentatively reads TRBD1 or TRBD2 (5 bases each). The chain's CDR3 is CASTPTGRRAETQYF. CDR3 nucleotide sequence: TGTGCCAGCACCCCTACGGGACGTCGGGCAGAGACCCAGTACTTC.